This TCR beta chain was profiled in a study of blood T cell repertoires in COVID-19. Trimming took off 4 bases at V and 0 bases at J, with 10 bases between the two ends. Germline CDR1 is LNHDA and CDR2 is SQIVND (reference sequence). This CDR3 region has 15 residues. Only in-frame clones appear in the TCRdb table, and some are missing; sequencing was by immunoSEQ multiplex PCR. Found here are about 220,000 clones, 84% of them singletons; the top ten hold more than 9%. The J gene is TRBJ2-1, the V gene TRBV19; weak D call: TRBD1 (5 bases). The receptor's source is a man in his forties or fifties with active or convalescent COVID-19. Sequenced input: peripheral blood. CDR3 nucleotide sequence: TGTGCCAGTAGTAATCAGGGCCCCTCCTACAATGAGCAGTTCTTC. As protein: CASSNQGPSYNEQFF.